This T cell receptor (beta chain) was obtained from a study of STAT5B mutations in CD4+ large granular lymphocyte leukemia. Per germline, CDR1 MNHEY and CDR2 SVGAGI. CDR3 size: 11 residues. Trimming removed 2 bases at V and 11 bases at J, with 7 bases between. The repertoire was sequenced with immunoSEQ multiplex PCR; TCRdb's copy has only in-frame clones and lacks some. In the table there are around 24,000 clones, 60% to 80% of which are singletons. The V call is TRBV6-5, the J call TRBJ2-1; D unclear. The origin of this receptor is a human donor in good health. The sequencing sample was made of CD4+ T cells from blood buffy coats. CDR3 bases: TGTGCCAGCAGTTACCGAAACAAGCAGTTCTTC. Translation: CASSYRNKQFF.